Presented here are 22 T cell receptor beta chains from one specimen sequenced in a study of control samples from healthy donors and cancer patients. Method: immunoSEQ multiplex PCR; TCRdb's copy keeps in-frame clones and lacks some. This repertoire shows about 40,000 clones, approximately 90% found once; its top ten account for 3.6%. The sequencing input was blood. These TCRs come from a woman between 45 and 60 years old in good health.

The chain couples TRBV11-1 to TRBJ2-7; possible D gene TRBD1, 5 bases. Trimming removed 2 bases at V and 4 bases at J, with 12 bases between. CDR1 is SGHAT, CDR2 FQDESV, per germline (reference sequence). The CDR3 sequence is 14 residues long. The DNA for the CDR3 is TGTGCCAGCAGCTTATTTGGGGCTTTGTACGAGCAGTACTTC. This gives the protein CASSLFGALYEQYF.

This chain links TRBV19 with TRBJ1-5; D call uncertain. The V gene's germline CDR1 is LNHDA and CDR2 SQIVND (reference sequence). CDR3 length: 13 amino acids. The ends were cut back, 0 bases at V and 9 bases at J, with 9 bases in the middle. CDR3 protein: CASSIDRLRPQHF. The DNA of the CDR3 is TGTGCCAGTAGTATAGACCGCTTAAGGCCCCAGCATTTT.

This chain links TRBV27 with TRBJ2-7, with 9 bases fitting TRBD2. Germline V gene sequence: CDR1 MNHEY, CDR2 SMNVEV (reference sequence). The CDR3 runs 16 residues. V lost 1 base to trimming and J lost 6 bases; unmatched junction nucleotides: 10. This CDR3 reads CASSLWSGGMPVEQYF. The CDR3 bases are TGTGCCAGCAGTTTATGGAGCGGGGGGATGCCTGTCGAGCAGTACTTC.

The chain links TRBV24-1 to TRBJ1-5, with D maybe TRBD1 (5 bases). This CDR3 is built from 12 residues. V was trimmed by 10 bases and J by 4 bases, leaving 10 bases between them. The V gene's germline CDR1 is KGHDR and CDR2 SFDVKD. The CDR3 reads CATQDGNQPQHF. CDR3 nucleotides: TGTGCCACACAGGACGGTAATCAGCCCCAGCATTTT.

This chain connects TRBV2 to TRBJ1-5; 9 nucleotides match TRBD1. Germline V gene data show CDR1 as SNHLY and CDR2 as FYNNEI. Germline trimming cut 4 bases from V and 6 bases from J; bases unmatched to any gene: 7. This CDR3 spans 15 amino acids. The chain's CDR3 is CASSARQGVGQPQHF. Here the CDR3 DNA reads TGTGCCAGCAGTGCCAGACAGGGGGTCGGTCAGCCCCAGCATTTT.

The rearrangement uses TRBV7-2 and TRBJ1-2; tentative D call: TRBD1 (6 bases). Trimming removed 2 bases from V and 3 bases from J, with 16 bases in between. This CDR3 contains 16 residues. Germline assignment: CDR1 SGHTA and CDR2 FQGNSA. The CDR3 nucleotides read TGTGCCAGCAGCTTAAGCCCAGGGGAGATTTACTATGGCTACACCTTC. Translating it yields CASSLSPGEIYYGYTF.

V gene TRBV13 combines with J gene TRBJ1-1; D remains ambiguous. The CDR3 covers 12 residues. V gave up 1 base and J gave up 8 bases, with 8 bases separating them. Germline V lookup: CDR1 PRHDT, CDR2 FYEKMQ (reference sequence). Here the CDR3 reads CASSLDRREAFF. The CDR3 DNA reads TGTGCCAGCAGCTTAGATCGCAGGGAAGCTTTCTTT.

The DNA for the CDR3 is TGTGCCAGCAGCTTAAAGCTGGCCTCCACAGATACGCAGTATTTT. Its translation is CASSLKLASTDTQYF. The rearrangement uses TRBV7-2 and TRBJ2-3; no clear D gene. The CDR3 sequence is 15 residues long. The germline gives CDR1 SGHTA, CDR2 FQGNSA. V lost 2 bases to trimming and J lost 2 bases, with 11 bases between them.

The chain recombines TRBV19 with TRBJ1-1; no clear D gene. The V gene lost 5 bases and the J gene lost 8 bases, with 12 bases spanning the gap. Germline assignment: CDR1 LNHDA and CDR2 SQIVND (reference sequence). This CDR3 is built from 12 residues. The CDR3 reads CASSLPGLEAFF. CDR3 coding DNA: TGTGCCAGTAGTCTACCGGGCCTAGAAGCTTTCTTT. Using reference TRBV19 and TRBJ1-1 for the parts outside the CDR3, the full variable domain is DGGITQSPKYLFRKEGQNVTLSCEQNLNHDAMYWYRQDPGQGLRLIYYSQIVNDFQKGDIAEGYSVSREKKESFPLTVTSAQKNPTAFYLCASSLPGLEAFFGQGTRLTVV.

The chain is built from TRBV10-3 and TRBJ2-5, with 9 nucleotides matching TRBD1. In germline, CDR1 is ENHRY, CDR2 SYGVKD. Trimming took 0 bases from V and 3 from J; bases not matched to a gene: 8. This CDR3 comprises 17 residues. The DNA of the CDR3 is TGTGCCATCAGTGAGTCATTTCCCGGGACAGGGAAAGAGACCCAGTACTTC. It is translated as CAISESFPGTGKETQYF.

In nucleotides, the CDR3 is TGCGCCAGCAGCTTGCAGGGACCTAATCAGCCCCAGCATTTT. This encodes CASSLQGPNQPQHF. This chain uses TRBV5-1 with TRBJ1-5, with D tentatively TRBD1 (5 bases). The CDR3 totals 14 residues. CDR1 is SGHRS, CDR2 YFSETQ, per germline. Trimming removed 1 base at V and 4 bases at J, with 9 bases between.

V gene TRBV27 combines with J gene TRBJ2-7; D unclear. This CDR3 has 16 residues. V was cut by 0 bases and J by 2 bases, with 14 bases left in between. The germline V gene has CDR1 MNHEY and CDR2 SMNVEV (reference sequence). The CDR3 is CASSLSHPGRAYEQYF. The DNA for the CDR3 is TGTGCCAGCAGTTTATCCCATCCGGGCCGGGCCTACGAGCAGTACTTC.

The chain uses TRBV12-3 or TRBV12-4 and TRBJ1-1; D unresolved. The CDR3 length is 13 residues. Trimming removed 3 bases from V and 4 bases from J, with 9 bases in between. The chain's CDR3 is CASSFRHITEAFF. In nucleotides, the CDR3 is TGTGCCAGCAGTTTTAGGCACATCACTGAAGCTTTCTTT.

A word on this clone: At one boundary the junction diverges from the germline segment, which might be a read error. The J gene is TRBJ2-5, the V gene TRBV9, with TRBD2 matching 16 bases. The germline V gene encodes CDR1 SGDLS and CDR2 YYNGEE. CDR3 length: 17 residues. The DNA of the CDR3 is TGTGCCCGCAGCGCAGGGACTAGCGGGGGGGCCGGGGAGACCCAGTACTTC. It encodes CARSAGTSGGAGETQYF.

The rearrangement links TRBV6-5 to TRBJ2-1; D gene uncertain. CDR3 length: 12 amino acids. V was shortened by 6 bases and J by 5 bases, with 8 bases between the two germline ends. Germline CDR1 reads MNHEY; CDR2 reads SVGAGI. The CDR3 DNA reads TGTGCCAGCAGGGGTTCACACAATGAGCAGTTCTTC. Its protein product is CASRGSHNEQFF.

V usage is TRBV5-6 and J usage is TRBJ1-3; D gene uncertain. The CDR3 consists of 15 residues. With 1 base removed from V and 0 bases from J, the gap between germline ends came to 8 bases. The germline gives CDR1 SGHDT, CDR2 YYEEEE. CDR3 sequence reads: CASSLYQFSGNTIYF. In nucleotides, the CDR3 is TGTGCCAGCAGCTTGTATCAATTCTCTGGAAACACCATATATTTT.

This chain joins TRBV6-2 or TRBV6-3 and TRBJ2-7; a possible D gene is TRBD1 (5 bases). V dropped 0 bases and J dropped 2 bases, with 8 bases sitting between them. From germline, CDR1 is MNHEY and CDR2 SVGEGT. CDR3 length equals 14 residues. The chain's CDR3 is CASSYSDRAYEQYF. Here the CDR3 DNA reads TGTGCCAGCAGTTACTCAGACAGAGCCTACGAGCAGTACTTC.

This chain joins TRBV5-1 and TRBJ1-4, with no clear D. The germline gives CDR1 SGHRS, CDR2 YFSETQ. The CDR3 contains 15 residues. The ends were cut back, 0 bases at V and 5 bases at J, with 11 bases in the middle. CDR3 nucleotide sequence: TGCGCCAGCAGCTTGGGGTATGCTGGAAATGAAAAACTGTTTTTT. It specifies CASSLGYAGNEKLFF.

This rearrangement joins TRBV7-8 to TRBJ1-2; D remains unclear. V lost 1 base, J lost 3 bases, and 9 bases lay in between. CDR1 and CDR2 (germline): SGHVS, FQNEAQ. This CDR3 is built from 14 residues. CDR3 region: CASSLELQYYGYTF. CDR3 coding DNA: TGTGCCAGCAGCTTAGAGTTGCAGTACTATGGCTACACCTTC. Together with reference TRBV7-8 and TRBJ1-2, the CDR3 gives the full variable domain: GAGVSQSPRYKVAKRGQDVALRCDPISGHVSLFWYQQALGQGPEFLTYFQNEAQLDKSGLPSDRFFAERPEGSVSTLKIQRTQQEDSAVYLCASSLELQYYGYTFGSGTRLTVV.

This chain links TRBV18 with TRBJ2-3, with 11 positions matching TRBD2. The CDR3 runs to 17 residues. The germline V gene encodes CDR1 KGHSH and CDR2 LQKENI. V lost 0 bases and J lost 4; bases outside the gene matches: 6. The CDR3 bases are TGTGCCAGCTCACCACCGTTAGCGGGGGGGCCCGCAGATACGCAGTATTTT. Protein: CASSPPLAGGPADTQYF.

This clone was recorded only once. The same CDR3 can be traced to other DNA sequences in this sample. The rearrangement uses TRBV6-5 and TRBJ1-1; 7 bases fit TRBD1. This CDR3 has 13 residues. Trimming at V came to 6 bases and at J to 4 bases, leaving 5 bases not matched to a gene. Germline V lookup: CDR1 MNHEY, CDR2 SVGAGI. The CDR3 here is CASRGQGVTEAFF. CDR3 DNA: TGTGCCAGCAGGGGGCAGGGGGTCACTGAAGCTTTCTTT.

This clone was found a few times. The chain employs TRBV7-3 and TRBJ2-5, with 7 bases fitting TRBD1. This CDR3 has 14 amino acids. Germline trimming cut 5 bases from V and 4 bases from J; bases unmatched to any gene: 7. Germline CDR1 reads SGHTA; CDR2 reads FQGTGA. The chain's CDR3 is CASSPTGAPETQYF. The CDR3 DNA sequence: TGTGCCAGCAGCCCCACAGGGGCTCCAGAGACCCAGTACTTC.